This TCR beta chain is from a study of T cells in women clearing cervical HPV infection. At the level of the study: Controls' single incident HPV16 infection cleared within 12 months without precancer.

TCRdb's table, derived via immunoSEQ multiplex PCR, lists solely in-frame clones and lacks some. The sample table sets out about 19,000 clones. V was clipped by 1 base and J by 4 bases; unmatched bases: 3. Looked up from germline, CDR1 is GTSNPN and CDR2 is SVGIG (reference sequence). The CDR3 spans 13 residues. Whole-study results and caveats: Associations may precede or follow infection; HPV-specific or memory T cells were not isolated.

As concerns this clone: Its antigen remains unknown. The read ends 3 residues early relative to the CDR3; the germline J gene fills the gap.

The gene calls are TRBV30 and TRBJ1-1, with 7 bases that match TRBD1. The specimen sequenced was blood buffy coat. This sequence originates from a woman between 18 and 70 years old with a cervical HPV16 infection that either progressed to CIN3+ or cleared (not recorded which). The chain's CDR3 is CAWSADRRTEAFF. CDR3 DNA (partial): TGTGCCTGGAGTGCGGACAGGCGCACTGAA. The full variable domain, in which reference TRBV30 and TRBJ1-1 provide the parts outside the CDR3, is SQTIHQWPATLVQPVGSPLSLECTVEGTSNPNLYWYRQAAGRGLQLLFYSVGIGQISSEVPQNLSASRPQDRQFILSSKKLLLSDSGFYLCAWSADRRTEAFFGQGTRLTVV.